Below, one T cell receptor beta chain is given with its context. The antigen it recognizes is unknown. The input lacks base qualities; no much larger clone sits a single base away. This sample is part of a study of cytomegalovirus exposure and HLA in healthy donors (TCRdb year 2017). The study in broad terms: A later analysis indicated that the 90 to 150 validation repertoires were generated on the platform also employed for the 670 or so repertoires of the first cohort. In addition to the first cohort of 500 to 850 subjects, a separate validation cohort of some 120 different subjects was used. To predict cytomegalovirus infection status, the study combined high-throughput TCR immunosequencing, statistical association of individual TCRs with disease status, and machine learning. The study aimed to test whether cataloging public T cell receptors could reveal signatures of past pathogen exposure. Summary of the overall study and its limitations: A total of fewer than 200 TCR beta chains were listed by the study as associated with cytomegalovirus. In vitro tests confirmed that a few of the cytomegalovirus-associated TCR beta chains recognize cytomegalovirus antigens. The validation cohort had no HLA typing available for a later analysis, so co-occurrence within that cohort was assessed over all 130 or so repertoires. The authors suggested that the approach could potentially be generalized to other disease states and immunological phenotypes. While some public TCRs were present in many individuals, most TCR sequences turned up only very rarely across donors. The classifier was reported to diagnose cytomegalovirus status with high specificity and sensitivity in both the original cohort and the validation cohort. Subsequent analysis determined that TCRs grouped into clusters in the first cohort also showed a tendency toward co-occurrence across the roughly 110 validation repertoires, and 85% to 95% of cluster scores exceeded 0.

From cysteine to phenylalanine, the CDR3 is 11 amino acids long. The only DNA kept is the CDR3, 33 bases in frame from the first base. Relative to germline, V is 7 bases shorter and J is 10 bases shorter, with 14 bases between their ends. CDR1 LNHDA and CDR2 SQIVND are derived from the germline V gene (reference sequence). Receptors were amplified or captured by the immunoSEQ multiplex PCR assay. The study's own analysis went as follows. To diagnose cytomegalovirus status from the catalog of TCR beta chain sequences, a statistical classification framework was built. TCRdb re-hosts the immuneACCESS table, in-frame sequences only. Its copies lack some clones; in the studies checked, an unresolved V gene accounts for under half of them, and the cause for the rest is not known. V and J calls and clone size come straight from that table; D and trimming were deduced from the DNA. This sample is represented by 100,000 or so clones; about 94% of them were singletons. The ten largest clones add up to almost 0.9% of the sample.

Separate from the approximately 700-subject first cohort, the validation cohort of about 110 subjects was the group to which the donors belonged. Recombination linked TRBV19 to TRBJ2-7; a tentative D call is TRBD2 (7 bases match). The clonotype comes from a woman between 18 and 30 years old in good health and CMV-seronegative. The source material was PBMCs. The CDR3 has the sequence CASKGGGHQYF. The DNA sequence is TGTGCCAGTAAGGGGGGGGGACACCAGTACTTC.